The clone carrying this TCR beta chain was counted ten times or more. Antigen: not known. Newly diagnosed hyperthyroidism patients aged 18 to 65 years had disease lasting under 2 months. Clinical symptoms, serum thyroxine, TRAb, thyroid ultrasound and orbital computed tomography established diagnosis. Germline lookup yields CDR1 KGHSH and CDR2 LQKENI. Trimming pared 3 bases from V and 8 bases from J, leaving 13 bases between. The CDR3 has 14 residues. These data come from a study of T cells in Graves' hyperthyroidism and ophthalmopathy. General observations from the study: Most clonotypes expanded in thyroid above 0.001 were likewise present in blood.

There were TCR beta CDR3 regions amplified from RNA transcripts. First-round RT-PCR targeting the TCR CDR3 was performed with the HTBI primer set. TCRdb re-derived calls from the multiplex PCR reads in MiXCR, one entry per CDR3 protein. This sample has some 400,000 distinct CDR3 sequences, with roughly 14% found just once. The sequence came from a young man with Graves' hyperthyroidism that later progressed to Graves' ophthalmopathy. The rearrangement links TRBV18 to TRBJ1-4; D gene uncertain. Sequenced material: blood. In DNA form, the CDR3 reads TGTGCCAGCTCACCTGGCCACTACGGCGAAAAACTGTTTTTT. This translates into CASSPGHYGEKLFF. Full variable domain (rest looked up from reference TRBV18 and TRBJ1-4): NAGVMQNPRHLVRRRGQEARLRCSPMKGHSHVYWYRQLPEEGLKFMVYLQKENIIDESGMPKERFSAEFPKEGPSILRIQQVVRGDSAAYFCASSPGHYGEKLFFGSGTQLSVL.